Each of the 6 T cell receptor beta chains below was sequenced from the same sample in a study of T cell responses to AZD1222 COVID-19 vaccine. Here immunoSEQ multiplex PCR was the method, and the copy in TCRdb shows in-frame clones only, minus some. The sample holds some 80,000 clones, approximately 88% seen once. The specimen was peripheral blood, collected 28 days after the second dose of the MenACWY control vaccine. All receptors come from an adult who received the MenACWY meningococcal vaccine as a control.

The rearrangement uses TRBV24-1 and TRBJ2-7; 8 nucleotides line up with TRBD1. The length of the CDR3 is 12 residues. Germline V CDR1 and CDR2: KGHDR, SFDVKD. With 7 bases clipped from V and 7 bases from J, the junction kept 5 bases outside the gene matches. CDR3 bases: TGTGCCACCAGCGTGACAGGGGTAGAGCAGTACTTC. This codes for CATSVTGVEQYF.

J is TRBJ1-4 and V is TRBV19, with 7 bases identical to TRBD1. CDR1 LNHDA and CDR2 SQIVND come from the germline V gene (reference sequence). The CDR3 totals 15 residues. V was pared by 5 bases and J by 8 bases, with 11 bases of the junction left unmatched. CDR3: CASSPPGGLEEKLFF. CDR3 nucleotides: TGTGCCAGTAGTCCACCAGGGGGGTTGGAAGAAAAACTGTTTTTT. Looking up the rest from reference TRBV19 and TRBJ1-4 gives the full variable domain: DGGITQSPKYLFRKEGQNVTLSCEQNLNHDAMYWYRQDPGQGLRLIYYSQIVNDFQKGDIAEGYSVSREKKESFPLTVTSAQKNPTAFYLCASSPPGGLEEKLFFGSGTQLSVL.

The chain links TRBV19 to TRBJ1-6, with D possibly matching TRBD1 (5 bases). V lost 4 bases and J 9 bases, leaving 16 bases between the germline ends. This CDR3 has 15 amino acids. Germline V lookup: CDR1 LNHDA, CDR2 SQIVND (reference sequence). The CDR3 DNA sequence: TGTGCCAGTAGTACATACAGACAGATACGTTCACCCCTCCACTTT. This codes for CASSTYRQIRSPLHF.

The genes are TRBV7-9 and TRBJ1-1; TRBD1 agrees at 9 bases. CDR1 is SEHNR and CDR2 is FQNEAQ in the germline V gene (reference sequence). The CDR3 contains 15 residues. With V trimmed by 5 bases and J by 3 bases, 7 bases remained unmatched. CDR3 in amino acids: CASSPRTGDDTEAFF. The CDR3, as DNA: TGTGCCAGCAGCCCCCGGACAGGGGATGACACTGAAGCTTTCTTT.

This clone turned up a few times. V and J are TRBV2 and TRBJ2-7, with 8 bases aligning to TRBD2. Germline V gene sequence: CDR1 SNHLY, CDR2 FYNNEI. The CDR3 covers 15 residues. Germline trimming cut 4 bases from V and 6 bases from J; bases unmatched to any gene: 11. Written as DNA, the CDR3 is TGTGCCAGCAGTGCCTCGGCGGGGGGTACCGCCGAGCAGTACTTC. It yields the protein CASSASAGGTAEQYF.

The chain recombines TRBV5-1 with TRBJ1-3; D ambiguous. Trimming stripped 5 bases from V and 0 bases from J, with 9 bases between. This CDR3 region has 14 residues. In germline, CDR1 is SGHRS, CDR2 YFSETQ. The CDR3 DNA sequence: TGCGCCAGCAGGGAGACCGACTCTGGAAACACCATATATTTT. Translation: CASRETDSGNTIYF. Drawing the rest from reference TRBV5-1 and TRBJ1-3, the complete variable domain is KAGVTQTPRYLIKTRGQQVTLSCSPISGHRSVSWYQQTPGQGLQFLFEYFSETQRNKGNFPGRFSGRQFSNSRSEMNVSTLELGDSALYLCASRETDSGNTIYFGEGSWLTVV.